This TCR beta chain was observed in a study of human T cells and chemical hapten exposure. CDR3 length equals 15 residues. CDR1 MNHEY and CDR2 SMNVEV come from the germline V gene (reference sequence). V dropped 6 bases and J dropped 5 bases, with 20 bases sitting between them. At least ten counts were recorded for this clonotype. One entry per CDR3 protein results from TCRdb running MiXCR on the RACE reads. Of tens of thousands of distinct CDR3 sequences in the sample, less than 8% were seen once. The time point here: patch test 2, 6 weeks after DPC sensitization. Noted treatment: therapeutic diphenylcyclopropenone sensitization with weekly scalp DPC.

The receptor was derived from a young woman with alopecia areata. Some clones in this sample may be carry-over from other donors' samples. The chain has TRBV27 and TRBJ2-7, with D uncertain. Material: whole blood, obtained in connection with sensitization to the hapten diphenylcyclopropenone (DPC). The CDR3, as DNA: TGTGCCAGCAGGACTGTGTTAGAACGCCGGAACGAGCAGTACTTC. Translating gives CASRTVLERRNEQYF.